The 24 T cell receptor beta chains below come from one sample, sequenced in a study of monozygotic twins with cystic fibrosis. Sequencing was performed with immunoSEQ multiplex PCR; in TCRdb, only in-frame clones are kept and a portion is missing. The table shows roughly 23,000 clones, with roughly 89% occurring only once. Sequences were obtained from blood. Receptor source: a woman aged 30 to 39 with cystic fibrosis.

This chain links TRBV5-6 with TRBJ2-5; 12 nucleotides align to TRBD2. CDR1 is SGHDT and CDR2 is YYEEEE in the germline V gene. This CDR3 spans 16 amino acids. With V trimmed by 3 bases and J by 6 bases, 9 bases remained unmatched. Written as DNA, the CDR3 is TGTGCCAGCAGCTCGACTAGCGGGGGAGGTGGAAAGACCCAGTACTTC. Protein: CASSSTSGGGGKTQYF.

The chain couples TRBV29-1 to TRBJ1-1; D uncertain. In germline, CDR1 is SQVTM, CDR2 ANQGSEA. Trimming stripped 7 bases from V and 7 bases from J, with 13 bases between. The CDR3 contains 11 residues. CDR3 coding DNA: TGCAGCGCCCGCCGGGATAATGAAGCTTTCTTT. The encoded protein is CSARRDNEAFF.

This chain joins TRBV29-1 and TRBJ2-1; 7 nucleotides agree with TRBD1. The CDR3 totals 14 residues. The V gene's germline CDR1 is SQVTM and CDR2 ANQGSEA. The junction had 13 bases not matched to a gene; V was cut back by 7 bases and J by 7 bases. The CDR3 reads CSALKTGARNEQFF. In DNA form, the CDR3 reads TGCAGCGCCCTGAAAACAGGGGCACGAAATGAGCAGTTCTTC.

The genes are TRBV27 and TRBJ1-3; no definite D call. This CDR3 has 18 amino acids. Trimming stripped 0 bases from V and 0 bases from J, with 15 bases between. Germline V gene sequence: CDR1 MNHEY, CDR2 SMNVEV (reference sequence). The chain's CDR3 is CASSLSGRFLSSGNTIYF. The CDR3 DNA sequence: TGTGCCAGCAGTTTATCTGGGCGGTTTCTGAGCTCTGGAAACACCATATATTTT.

The CDR3 here is CASSEVAERSPLHF. As DNA, the CDR3 is TGCGCCAGCAGTGAGGTCGCGGAACGGTCACCCCTCCACTTT. The J gene is TRBJ1-6, the V gene TRBV10-2; D not certain. Looked up from germline, CDR1 is WSHSY and CDR2 is SAAADI. The length of the CDR3 is 14 residues. The V and J ends lost 2 bases and 10 bases respectively, with 12 bases between them.

The CDR3, as DNA: TGTGCCAGCAGCTCGGTACTAGCGGGGGGCACAGATACGCAGTATTTT. Encoded protein: CASSSVLAGGTDTQYF. The chain is built from TRBV5-6 and TRBJ2-3, with 11 bases aligning to TRBD2. V lost 3 bases and J lost 1; bases outside the gene matches: 4. The CDR3 length is 16 residues. Germline V gene data show CDR1 as SGHDT and CDR2 as YYEEEE. The entire variable domain, with the rest obtained from reference TRBV5-6 and TRBJ2-3, is as follows: DAGVTQSPTHLIKTRGQQVTLRCSPKSGHDTVSWYQQALGQGPQFIFQYYEEEERQRGNFPDRFSGHQFPNYSSELNVNALLLGDSALYLCASSSVLAGGTDTQYFGPGTRLTVL.

DNA for the CDR3: TGTGCCAGCAAGACAGGGGTGAATGGCTACACCTTC. It is translated as CASKTGVNGYTF. This sequence joins TRBV27 and TRBJ1-2; TRBD1 matches 8 bases. V lost 7 bases, J lost 6 bases, and 4 bases stayed unmatched. Germline CDR1 is MNHEY and CDR2 is SMNVEV (reference sequence). This CDR3 comprises 12 residues.

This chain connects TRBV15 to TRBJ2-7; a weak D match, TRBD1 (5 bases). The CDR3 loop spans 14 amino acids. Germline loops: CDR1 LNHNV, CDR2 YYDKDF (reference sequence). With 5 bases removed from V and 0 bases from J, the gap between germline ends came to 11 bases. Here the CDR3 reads CATSGKTDSYEQYF. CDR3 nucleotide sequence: TGTGCCACCAGCGGCAAGACAGACTCCTACGAGCAGTACTTC.

The CDR3, as DNA: TGTGCCAGCAGCACTAGGGGTCAGACCCAGTACTTC. It encodes CASSTRGQTQYF. This sequence joins TRBV13 and TRBJ2-5; D tentatively reads TRBD1 or TRBD2 (5 bases each). Trimming cost V 5 bases and J 6 bases, with 10 bases left between them. CDR3 length: 12 residues. Germline CDR1 reads PRHDT; CDR2 reads FYEKMQ (reference sequence).

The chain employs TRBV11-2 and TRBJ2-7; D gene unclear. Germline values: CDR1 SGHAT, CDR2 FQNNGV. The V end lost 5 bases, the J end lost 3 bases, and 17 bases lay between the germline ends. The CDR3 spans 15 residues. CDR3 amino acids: CASSPQTLVRYEQYF. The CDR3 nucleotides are TGTGCCAGCAGCCCCCAGACTCTGGTCCGCTACGAGCAGTACTTC.

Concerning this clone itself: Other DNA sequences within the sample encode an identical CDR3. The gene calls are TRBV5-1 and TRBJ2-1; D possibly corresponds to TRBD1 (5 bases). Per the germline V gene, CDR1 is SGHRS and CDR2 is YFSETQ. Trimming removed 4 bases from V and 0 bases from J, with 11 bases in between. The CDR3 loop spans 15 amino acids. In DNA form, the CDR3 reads TGCGCCAGCAGCCTAGACAGTAGCTCCTACAATGAGCAGTTCTTC. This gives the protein CASSLDSSSYNEQFF.

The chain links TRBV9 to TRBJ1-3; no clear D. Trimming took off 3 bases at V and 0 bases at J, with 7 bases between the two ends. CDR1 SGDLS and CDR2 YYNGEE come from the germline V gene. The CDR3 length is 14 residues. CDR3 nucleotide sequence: TGTGCCAGCAGCGGCTCGTCCTCTGGAAACACCATATATTTT. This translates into CASSGSSSGNTIYF.

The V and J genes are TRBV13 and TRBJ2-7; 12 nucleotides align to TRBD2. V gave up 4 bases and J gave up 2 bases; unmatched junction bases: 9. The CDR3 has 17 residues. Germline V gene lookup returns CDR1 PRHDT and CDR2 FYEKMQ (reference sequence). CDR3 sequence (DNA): TGTGCCAGCAGCTCCGCAAGCCTAGCGGGGGGGACCTACGAGCAGTACTTC. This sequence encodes CASSSASLAGGTYEQYF.

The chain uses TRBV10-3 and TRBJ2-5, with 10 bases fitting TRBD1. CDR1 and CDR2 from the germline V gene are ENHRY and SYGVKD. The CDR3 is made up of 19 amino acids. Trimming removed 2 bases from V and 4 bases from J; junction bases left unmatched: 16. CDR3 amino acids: CAISEAPPLPGQGLETQYF. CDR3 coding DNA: TGTGCCATCAGTGAGGCGCCCCCCCTTCCGGGACAGGGGTTAGAGACCCAGTACTTC.

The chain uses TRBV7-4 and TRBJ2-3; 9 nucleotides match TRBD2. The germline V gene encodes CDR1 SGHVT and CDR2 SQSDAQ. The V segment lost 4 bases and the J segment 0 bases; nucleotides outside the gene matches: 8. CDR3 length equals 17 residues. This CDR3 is CASSSPVAGGSTDTQYF. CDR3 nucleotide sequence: TGTGCCAGCAGCTCCCCAGTTGCGGGGGGGAGCACAGATACGCAGTATTTT.

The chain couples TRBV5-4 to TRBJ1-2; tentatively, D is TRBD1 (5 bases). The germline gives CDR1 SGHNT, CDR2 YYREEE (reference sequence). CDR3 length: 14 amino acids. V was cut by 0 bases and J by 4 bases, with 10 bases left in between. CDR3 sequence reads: CASSLERRGYGYTF. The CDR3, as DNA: TGTGCCAGCAGCTTGGAACGGAGGGGCTATGGCTACACCTTC. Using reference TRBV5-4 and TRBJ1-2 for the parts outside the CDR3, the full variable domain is ETGVTQSPTHLIKTRGQQVTLRCSSQSGHNTVSWYQQALGQGPQFIFQYYREEENGRGNFPPRFSGLQFPNYSSELNVNALELDDSALYLCASSLERRGYGYTFGSGTRLTVV.

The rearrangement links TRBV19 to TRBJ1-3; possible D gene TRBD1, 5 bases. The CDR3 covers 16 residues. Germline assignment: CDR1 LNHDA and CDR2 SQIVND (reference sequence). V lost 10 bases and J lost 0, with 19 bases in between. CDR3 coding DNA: TGTGCCACCTCAGGAGGCCGGACAAGCTCTGGAAACACCATATATTTT. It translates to CATSGGRTSSGNTIYF.

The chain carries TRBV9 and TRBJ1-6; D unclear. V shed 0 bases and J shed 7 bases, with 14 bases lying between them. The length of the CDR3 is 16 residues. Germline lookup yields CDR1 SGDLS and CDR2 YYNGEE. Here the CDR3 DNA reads TGTGCCAGCAGCGTAGGCCCTCCTCATGGGAATTCACCCCTCCACTTT. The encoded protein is CASSVGPPHGNSPLHF.

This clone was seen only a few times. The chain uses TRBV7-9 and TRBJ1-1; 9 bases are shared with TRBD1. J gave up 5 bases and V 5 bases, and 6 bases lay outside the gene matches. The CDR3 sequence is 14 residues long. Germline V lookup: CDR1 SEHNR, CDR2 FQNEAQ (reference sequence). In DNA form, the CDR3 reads TGTGCCAGCAGCCAAGGGACAGGGTTGACTGAAGCTTTCTTT. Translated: CASSQGTGLTEAFF.

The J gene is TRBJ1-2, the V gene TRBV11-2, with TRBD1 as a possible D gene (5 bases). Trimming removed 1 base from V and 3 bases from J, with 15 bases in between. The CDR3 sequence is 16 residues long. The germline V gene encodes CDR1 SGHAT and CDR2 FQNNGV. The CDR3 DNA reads TGTGCCAGCAGCTTAGTTTTATCGGGGGATGACTATGGCTACACCTTC. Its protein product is CASSLVLSGDDYGYTF.

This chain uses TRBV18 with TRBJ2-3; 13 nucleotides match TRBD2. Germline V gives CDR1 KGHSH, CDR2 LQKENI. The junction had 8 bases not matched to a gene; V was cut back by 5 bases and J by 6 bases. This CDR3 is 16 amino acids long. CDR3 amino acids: CASSTPGLAGRDTQYF. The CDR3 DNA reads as TGTGCCAGCTCAACTCCGGGACTAGCGGGGAGGGATACGCAGTATTTT.

The CDR3 DNA follows: TGTGCCAGTAGTATAGAAGGCCTTCTAGCCAAAAACATTCAGTACTTC. Translation gives CASSIEGLLAKNIQYF. The chain uses TRBV19 and TRBJ2-4; D is unclear. The V gene's germline CDR1 is LNHDA and CDR2 SQIVND (reference sequence). The CDR3 has 16 amino acids. V lost 0 bases to trimming and J lost 0 bases, with 9 bases between them.

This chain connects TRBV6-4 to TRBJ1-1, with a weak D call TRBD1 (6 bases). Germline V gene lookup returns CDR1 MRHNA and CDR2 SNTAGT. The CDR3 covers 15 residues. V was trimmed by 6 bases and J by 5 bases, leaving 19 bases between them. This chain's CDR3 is CASRGGTIVGTEAFF. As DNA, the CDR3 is TGTGCCAGCAGAGGAGGGACAATTGTGGGGACTGAAGCTTTCTTT.

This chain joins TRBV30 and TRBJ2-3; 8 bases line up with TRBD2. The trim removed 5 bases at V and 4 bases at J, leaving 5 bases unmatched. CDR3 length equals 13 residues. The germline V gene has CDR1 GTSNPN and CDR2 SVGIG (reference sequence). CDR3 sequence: CAWAHGRADTQYF. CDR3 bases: TGTGCCTGGGCTCACGGGAGGGCAGATACGCAGTATTTT.